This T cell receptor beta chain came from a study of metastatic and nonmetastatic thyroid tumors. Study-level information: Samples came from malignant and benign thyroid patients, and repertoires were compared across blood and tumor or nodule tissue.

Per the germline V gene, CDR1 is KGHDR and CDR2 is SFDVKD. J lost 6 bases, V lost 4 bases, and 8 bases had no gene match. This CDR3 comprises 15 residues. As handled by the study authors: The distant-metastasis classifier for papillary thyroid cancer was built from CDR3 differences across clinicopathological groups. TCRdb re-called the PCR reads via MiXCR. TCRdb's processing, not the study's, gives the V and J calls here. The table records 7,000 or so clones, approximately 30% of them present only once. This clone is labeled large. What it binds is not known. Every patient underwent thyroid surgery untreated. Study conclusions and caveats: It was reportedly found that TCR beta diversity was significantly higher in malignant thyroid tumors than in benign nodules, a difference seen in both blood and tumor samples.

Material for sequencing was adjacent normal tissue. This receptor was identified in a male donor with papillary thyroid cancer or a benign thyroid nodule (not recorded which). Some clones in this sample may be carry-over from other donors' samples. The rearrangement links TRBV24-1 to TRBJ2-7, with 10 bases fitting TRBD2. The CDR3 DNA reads TGTGCCACCAGTGACTCCTCTAGCGGGAGTAGCGAGCAGTACTTC. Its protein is CATSDSSSGSSEQYF.